A selection of T cell receptor beta chains follows, all from one sample in a study of cytomegalovirus exposure and HLA in healthy donors. Sequencing used immunoSEQ multiplex PCR; TCRdb keeps in-frame clones, though not all of them. This table has 140,000 to 150,000 clones, just over 90% appearing once. Source material: PBMCs. All receptors derive from a man between 18 and 29 years old in good health and CMV-seronegative. The CDR3 runs from the conserved cysteine through the conserved F or W. D genes are given only for firm matches. Not every row has a clone size; where given, it reads once, few, many or a size class.

d_gene: TRBD2; j_gene: TRBJ2-5; v_gene: TRBV7-8; len: 14; abundance: NA; CDR3aa: CASSFQRGLETQYF; CDR3nt: TGTGCCAGCAGCTTTCAGCGGGGGCTCGAGACCCAGTACTTC
d_gene: NA; j_gene: TRBJ2-3; v_gene: TRBV6-5; len: 15; abundance: few; CDR3aa: CASSYFNRVQDTQYF; CDR3nt: TGTGCCAGCAGTTATTTCAACAGGGTGCAAGATACGCAGTATTTT
d_gene: NA; j_gene: TRBJ1-4; v_gene: TRBV15; len: 18; abundance: NA; CDR3aa: CATSRDPYWSATNEKLFF; CDR3nt: TGTGCCACCAGCAGAGATCCGTATTGGAGTGCAACTAATGAAAAACTGTTTTTT
d_gene: TRBD2; j_gene: TRBJ2-5; v_gene: TRBV12-5; len: 16; abundance: NA; CDR3aa: CASGLEQLAGQETQYF; CDR3nt: TGTGCTAGTGGTTTGGAACAATTAGCGGGACAAGAGACCCAGTACTTC
d_gene: NA; j_gene: TRBJ1-2; v_gene: TRBV4-1; len: 13; abundance: NA; CDR3aa: CASSQAPGQGYTF; CDR3nt: TGCGCCAGCAGCCAAGCACCGGGTCAGGGGTACACCTTC
d_gene: NA; j_gene: TRBJ1-3; v_gene: TRBV6-6; len: 15; abundance: NA; CDR3aa: CASSYSTGSGNTIYF; CDR3nt: TGTGCCAGCAGTTACTCGACCGGGTCTGGAAACACCATATATTTT
d_gene: NA; j_gene: TRBJ1-3; v_gene: TRBV6-6; len: 11; abundance: NA; CDR3aa: CASTEGYTIYF; CDR3nt: TGTGCCAGCACCGAGGGTTACACCATATATTTT
d_gene: TRBD2; j_gene: TRBJ2-2; v_gene: TRBV4-1; len: 19; abundance: NA; CDR3aa: CASSQAFGGAKSNTGELFF; CDR3nt: TGCGCCAGCAGCCAGGCTTTCGGGGGGGCTAAATCGAACACCGGGGAGCTGTTTTTT
d_gene: NA; j_gene: TRBJ2-2; v_gene: TRBV25-1; len: 13; abundance: NA; CDR3aa: CASSAPGPGELFF; CDR3nt: TGTGCCAGCAGTGCTCCAGGCCCCGGGGAGCTGTTTTTT
d_gene: TRBD1; j_gene: TRBJ2-7; v_gene: TRBV18; len: 14; abundance: NA; CDR3aa: CASSPRGTGGEQYF; CDR3nt: TGTGCCAGCTCACCCCGTGGGACAGGCGGTGAGCAGTACTTC
d_gene: TRBD1; j_gene: TRBJ2-6; v_gene: TRBV14; len: 19; abundance: NA; CDR3aa: CASSPLLGTGLSGANVLTF; CDR3nt: TGTGCCAGCAGCCCCCTACTCGGGACAGGGCTCTCTGGGGCCAACGTCCTGACTTTC
d_gene: TRBD1; j_gene: TRBJ1-1; v_gene: TRBV6-5; len: 14; abundance: NA; CDR3aa: CASTTGTGVSIAFF; CDR3nt: TGTGCCAGCACCACAGGGACAGGGGTTTCAATAGCTTTCTTT
d_gene: NA; j_gene: TRBJ1-1; v_gene: TRBV4-3; len: 13; abundance: NA; CDR3aa: CASSQDSWEGAFF; CDR3nt: TGCGCCAGCAGCCAAGATTCCTGGGAGGGGGCTTTCTTT
d_gene: NA; j_gene: TRBJ2-7; v_gene: TRBV5-1; len: 17; abundance: NA; CDR3aa: CASRGDARGEHQYEQYF; CDR3nt: TGCGCCAGCAGGGGTGACGCCCGGGGTGAACACCAATACGAGCAGTACTTC
d_gene: NA; j_gene: TRBJ1-5; v_gene: TRBV25-1; len: 15; abundance: NA; CDR3aa: CASSSTAYSNQPQHF; CDR3nt: TGTGCCAGCAGTTCCACAGCATATAGCAATCAGCCCCAGCATTTT
d_gene: NA; j_gene: TRBJ2-7; v_gene: TRBV11-2; len: 13; abundance: NA; CDR3aa: CASSLDRSYEQYF; CDR3nt: TGTGCCAGCAGCTTAGACAGGTCCTACGAGCAGTACTTC
d_gene: NA; j_gene: TRBJ1-1; v_gene: TRBV27; len: 14; abundance: NA; CDR3aa: CASSPVTGFSEAFF; CDR3nt: TGTGCCAGCAGTCCGGTAACAGGGTTCTCTGAAGCTTTCTTT
d_gene: NA; j_gene: TRBJ1-5; v_gene: TRBV27; len: 15; abundance: NA; CDR3aa: CASPKEGGGVVTQHF; CDR3nt: TGTGCCAGCCCTAAGGAGGGTGGAGGGGTAGTAACCCAGCATTTT
d_gene: NA; j_gene: TRBJ2-1; v_gene: TRBV7-9; len: 16; abundance: once; CDR3aa: CASTPIPSTQDNEQFF; CDR3nt: TGTGCCAGCACCCCAATTCCTAGCACCCAAGACAATGAGCAGTTCTTC
d_gene: TRBD1; j_gene: TRBJ1-5; v_gene: TRBV6-1; len: 15; abundance: NA; CDR3aa: CASSEWTGGWQPQHF; CDR3nt: TGTGCCAGCAGTGAATGGACAGGGGGCTGGCAGCCCCAGCATTTT
d_gene: NA; j_gene: TRBJ2-1; v_gene: TRBV12-5; len: 13; abundance: NA; CDR3aa: CASAPGEYNEQFF; CDR3nt: TGTGCTAGTGCGCCAGGGGAGTACAATGAGCAGTTCTTC
d_gene: NA; j_gene: TRBJ2-1; v_gene: TRBV9; len: 13; abundance: once; CDR3aa: CASSVGGRGEQFF; CDR3nt: TGTGCCAGCAGCGTAGGAGGTCGGGGTGAGCAGTTCTTC
d_gene: TRBD2; j_gene: TRBJ2-3; v_gene: TRBV7-2; len: 15; abundance: NA; CDR3aa: CASSGLRGGLYTQYF; CDR3nt: TGTGCCAGCAGCGGACTCCGGGGGGGCCTTTATACGCAGTATTTT
d_gene: TRBD2; j_gene: TRBJ2-1; v_gene: TRBV27; len: 16; abundance: once; CDR3aa: CASSSTGTSGIYEQFF; CDR3nt: TGTGCCAGCAGTTCCACCGGGACTAGCGGGATCTATGAGCAGTTCTTC
d_gene: NA; j_gene: TRBJ1-1; v_gene: TRBV6-1; len: 15; abundance: NA; CDR3aa: CASSTEQGQNTEAFF; CDR3nt: TGTGCCAGCAGTACAGAGCAGGGGCAGAACACTGAAGCTTTCTTT
d_gene: TRBD1; j_gene: TRBJ2-3; v_gene: TRBV5-1; len: 17; abundance: NA; CDR3aa: CASSSGTAGVHTDTQYF; CDR3nt: TGCGCCAGCAGCTCGGGGACAGCCGGGGTCCACACAGATACGCAGTATTTT
d_gene: NA; j_gene: TRBJ2-5; v_gene: TRBV6-4; len: 13; abundance: NA; CDR3aa: CASSVSETETQYF; CDR3nt: TGTGCCAGCAGTGTATCGGAGACAGAGACCCAGTACTTC